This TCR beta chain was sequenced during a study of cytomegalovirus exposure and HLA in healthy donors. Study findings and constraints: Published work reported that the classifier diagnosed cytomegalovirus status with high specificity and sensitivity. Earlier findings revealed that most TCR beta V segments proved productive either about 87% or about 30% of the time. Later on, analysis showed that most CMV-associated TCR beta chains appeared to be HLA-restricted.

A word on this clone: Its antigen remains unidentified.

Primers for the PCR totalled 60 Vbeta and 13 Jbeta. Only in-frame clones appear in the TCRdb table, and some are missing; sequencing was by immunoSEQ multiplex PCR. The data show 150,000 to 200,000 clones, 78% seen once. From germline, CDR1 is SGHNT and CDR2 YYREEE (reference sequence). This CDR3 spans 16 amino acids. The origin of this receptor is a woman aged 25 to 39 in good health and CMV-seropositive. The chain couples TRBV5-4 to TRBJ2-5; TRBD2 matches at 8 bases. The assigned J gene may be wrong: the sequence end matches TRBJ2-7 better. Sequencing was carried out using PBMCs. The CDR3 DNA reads TGTGCCAGCAGCTCCGAAGCGGGGGTGAGCTCCTACGAGCAGTACTTC. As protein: CASSSEAGVSSYEQYF.